The subject of this entry is one TCR beta chain. The junction had 5 bases not matched to a gene; V was cut back by 0 bases and J by 2 bases. Germline V gives CDR1 SGHRS, CDR2 YFSETQ. The CDR3 has 17 residues. Authors' methods: Cell counts per sample came from amplifying reference gene primers. Data came from immunoSEQ multiplex PCR; TCRdb stores just in-frame clones and leaves some out. The DNA gave D and trimming, while V, J and clone size come from that table. Here the sample spans about 350,000 clones, roughly 90% being singletons. This entry comes from a study of blood T cell repertoires in COVID-19. Across the study: The origin of the acute and convalescent COVID-19 samples was the United States, Italy and Spain. PBMCs, B-cell-depleted T cells, or T cells provided the cDNA or gDNA that made up the material.

The study recruited people aged 18 to 89 years across about two dozen US areas. Sequencing was done on a sample of PBMCs or T cells enriched from blood (not recorded which). The rearrangement links TRBV5-1 to TRBJ2-3; 11 bases fit TRBD2. The sequence was collected from a woman in her twenties or thirties who had been exposed to COVID-19. The CDR3 spells CASSLVLAGDHTDTQYF. The CDR3 DNA reads as TGCGCCAGCAGCTTGGTACTAGCGGGAGATCACACAGATACGCAGTATTTT.